This TCR beta chain came from a study of spatial heterogeneity in lung cancer. This clonotype turned up a few times. Its antigen remains unknown. TCRdb processed the 5' RACE reads anew with MiXCR; each CDR3 protein has one entry. The data contain several thousand distinct CDR3 sequences, approximately 5.3% of them singletons. The germline CDR1 and CDR2 sequences are DFQATT and SNEGSKA (reference sequence). There are 12 residues in the CDR3. V was pared by 0 bases and J by 10 bases, with 10 bases between. Time point meaning: sample taken at primary tumor resection. The donors, more than 55 patients with untreated early-stage non-small cell lung cancer, provided the samples. Study results and caveats: Higher tumor mutation counts went along with higher counts of expanded intratumoral alpha and beta TCRs. Around 7% of tumor T cells for alpha chains and 12% to 15% for beta chains were estimated to be covered.

The chain has TRBV20-1 and TRBJ1-5; no firm D call. The source was lung tumor tissue, collected at surgery. This clonotype was sampled from a male donor with early-stage non-small cell lung cancer. The DNA for the CDR3 is TGCAGTGCTAGAGATCCAGCCGCCCCCCAGCATTTT. Translating it yields CSARDPAAPQHF.